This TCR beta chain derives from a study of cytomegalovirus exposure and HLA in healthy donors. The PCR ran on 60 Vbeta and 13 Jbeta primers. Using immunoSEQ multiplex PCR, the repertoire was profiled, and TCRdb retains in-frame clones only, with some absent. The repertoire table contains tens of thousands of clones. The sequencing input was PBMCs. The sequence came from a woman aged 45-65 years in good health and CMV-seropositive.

CDR3: CASSPRGSKNIQYF. The CDR3 region has the DNA TGTGCCAGCTCACCCAGGGGGTCCAAAAACATTCAGTACTTC. This chain joins TRBV18 and TRBJ2-4; 7 bases match TRBD1. The CDR3 spans 14 residues. CDR1 and CDR2 (germline): KGHSH, LQKENI. Unmatched junction bases numbered 1, after V lost 3 bases and J lost 2 bases.